The clone carrying this TCR beta chain was seen only a few times. The CDR3 contains 15 residues. Germline CDR1 is SEHNR and CDR2 is FQNEAQ (reference sequence). Trimming pared 5 bases from V and 2 bases from J, leaving 14 bases between. MiXCR was run by TCRdb on the 5' RACE reads, yielding one entry per CDR3 protein. This table has approximately 290,000 distinct CDR3 sequences, less than 25% appearing once. The data were taken from a study of CD8 T cells in ankylosing spondylitis. V usage is TRBV7-9 and J usage is TRBJ2-3; TRBD1 is a possible D gene (6 bases). Sequences were obtained from blood, either unsorted or a sorted T cell fraction (not recorded which). The receptor was isolated from a female donor with ankylosing spondylitis or in good health (not recorded which). CDR3 loop: CASSPRDTYTDTQYF. The CDR3 region has the DNA TGTGCCAGCAGCCCCAGGGACACTTACACAGATACGCAGTATTTT.